The rows below give T cell receptor beta chains drawn from one sample of a study of cytomegalovirus exposure and HLA in healthy donors. TCRdb keeps only in-frame clones here, not all; method: immunoSEQ multiplex PCR. The table has approximately 110,000 clones, over 60% seen once; the top ten hold 2.5% to 3%. Sequenced material: PBMCs. The receptor set was obtained from a woman aged 18-29 years in good health and CMV-seropositive. Each CDR3 is given with its conserved first and last residue. The order of the fields is D gene, clone size, V gene, J gene, CDR3 DNA, CDR3 protein. D genes are given only for firm matches. The size entry is marked missing in some rows and otherwise reads once, few, many or a size class.

D gene: TRBD1
clone size: few
V gene: TRBV5-3
J gene: TRBJ1-4
CDR3 DNA: TGTGCCAGAAGAGCCAAGGGACAGGGGCGCGAAAAACTGTTTTTT
CDR3 protein: CARRAKGQGREKLFF

D gene: TRBD2
clone size: few
V gene: TRBV11-1
J gene: TRBJ2-2
CDR3 DNA: TGTGCCAGCACGGGGGGGGCTATGAACACCGGGGAGCTGTTTTTT
CDR3 protein: CASTGGAMNTGELFF

D gene: TRBD2
clone size: once
V gene: TRBV7-9
J gene: TRBJ2-7
CDR3 DNA: TGTGCCAGCAGTTTTTGGACTAGCGGGTTCGCCGACGAGCAGTACTTC
CDR3 protein: CASSFWTSGFADEQYF

D gene: NA
clone size: few
V gene: TRBV28
J gene: TRBJ1-1
CDR3 DNA: TGTGCCAGCAGTTTATGGGGCGCAGGGTTAGAGGCTTTCTTT
CDR3 protein: CASSLWGAGLEAFF

D gene: NA
clone size: NA
V gene: TRBV28
J gene: TRBJ1-5
CDR3 DNA: TGTGCCAGCAGCTTCGACGGACTCAATCAGCCCCAGCATTTT
CDR3 protein: CASSFDGLNQPQHF

D gene: NA
clone size: NA
V gene: TRBV11-2
J gene: TRBJ2-1
CDR3 DNA: TGTGCCAGCAGCTTAGTCCACAGGGACAATGAGCAGTTCTTC
CDR3 protein: CASSLVHRDNEQFF

D gene: NA
clone size: once
V gene: TRBV5-1
J gene: TRBJ2-3
CDR3 DNA: TGCGCCAGCAGCTTGGGAGACACAGATACGCAGTATTTT
CDR3 protein: CASSLGDTDTQYF

D gene: NA
clone size: few
V gene: TRBV4-2
J gene: TRBJ1-2
CDR3 DNA: TGTGCCAGCAGCCGCGAGGGGACAAATTATGGCTACACCTTC
CDR3 protein: CASSREGTNYGYTF

D gene: TRBD2
clone size: NA
V gene: TRBV7-9
J gene: TRBJ2-5
CDR3 DNA: TGTGCCAGCAGCGGGACTAACCAAGAGACCCAGTACTTC
CDR3 protein: CASSGTNQETQYF

D gene: NA
clone size: NA
V gene: TRBV6-5
J gene: TRBJ1-1
CDR3 DNA: TGTGCCAGCAGCAACAGACCCACTGAAGCTTTCTTT
CDR3 protein: CASSNRPTEAFF

D gene: NA
clone size: NA
V gene: TRBV21-1
J gene: TRBJ1-5
CDR3 DNA: TGTGCCAGCAGCAATCCGGGACAGGGAGGGGAAAGTAGCAATCAGCCCCAGCATTTT
CDR3 protein: CASSNPGQGGESSNQPQHF

D gene: NA
clone size: NA
V gene: TRBV9
J gene: TRBJ2-3
CDR3 DNA: TGTGCCAGCAGCGTAAAGAGGGACACGCCTGCGTATTTT
CDR3 protein: CASSVKRDTPAYF

D gene: TRBD2
clone size: NA
V gene: TRBV7-3
J gene: TRBJ2-1
CDR3 DNA: TGTGCCAGCAGCCTAGCCTTTATGACTAGCGGGAGCAATGAGCAGTTCTTC
CDR3 protein: CASSLAFMTSGSNEQFF

D gene: TRBD1
clone size: few
V gene: TRBV13
J gene: TRBJ2-1
CDR3 DNA: TGTGCCAGCAGCCGGGACAGGTTGGTGGGAAATGAGCAGTTCTTC
CDR3 protein: CASSRDRLVGNEQFF

D gene: TRBD1
clone size: NA
V gene: TRBV7-8
J gene: TRBJ1-1
CDR3 DNA: TGTGCCAGCAGCTTAGGGGACAGGGAGTTTCACACTGAAGCTTTCTTT
CDR3 protein: CASSLGDREFHTEAFF

D gene: NA
clone size: few
V gene: TRBV30
J gene: TRBJ1-2
CDR3 DNA: TGTGCCTGGAGTTCGCCCGGACTAGACGGCTACACCTTC
CDR3 protein: CAWSSPGLDGYTF

D gene: NA
clone size: once
V gene: TRBV19
J gene: TRBJ1-2
CDR3 DNA: TGTGCCAGTTATTCGAACTATGGCTACACCTTC
CDR3 protein: CASYSNYGYTF

D gene: TRBD2
clone size: once
V gene: TRBV5-6
J gene: TRBJ2-3
CDR3 DNA: TGTGCCAGCAGCTTGCGTAGCGGGAGTTTCGCAGATACGCAGTATTTT
CDR3 protein: CASSLRSGSFADTQYF

D gene: TRBD2
clone size: NA
V gene: TRBV7-9
J gene: TRBJ2-7
CDR3 DNA: TGTGCCAGCAGCACGCACCCGACTAGCGGATCTTACGAGCAGTACTTC
CDR3 protein: CASSTHPTSGSYEQYF

D gene: TRBD1
clone size: NA
V gene: TRBV19
J gene: TRBJ1-5
CDR3 DNA: TGTGCCAGTAGCCGGACAGGTAGGGATCAGCCCCAGCATTTT
CDR3 protein: CASSRTGRDQPQHF

D gene: NA
clone size: NA
V gene: TRBV7-9
J gene: TRBJ1-2
CDR3 DNA: TGTGCCAGCAGCCCCACCGGGATTGGCTACACCTTC
CDR3 protein: CASSPTGIGYTF

D gene: NA
clone size: NA
V gene: TRBV6-5
J gene: TRBJ1-1
CDR3 DNA: TGTGCCAGCAGTTATCAACTGAGGGCGACCACTGAAGCTTTCTTT
CDR3 protein: CASSYQLRATTEAFF

D gene: NA
clone size: NA
V gene: TRBV2
J gene: TRBJ1-5
CDR3 DNA: TGTGCCAGAGGGGGTTTCGAAGTAGTGAATCAGCCCCAGCATTTT
CDR3 protein: CARGGFEVVNQPQHF

D gene: NA
clone size: once
V gene: TRBV5-8
J gene: TRBJ1-4
CDR3 DNA: TGTGCCAGCAGCGCGCGTACAGGGTTCAAGAATGAAAAACTGTTTTTT
CDR3 protein: CASSARTGFKNEKLFF

D gene: NA
clone size: NA
V gene: TRBV20-1
J gene: TRBJ2-1
CDR3 DNA: TGCAGTGCTAGAGACGGGGATGAGCAGTTCTTC
CDR3 protein: CSARDGDEQFF

D gene: NA
clone size: NA
V gene: TRBV5-1
J gene: TRBJ1-1
CDR3 DNA: TGCGCCAGCAGCCCGGACACCCTACCGAACACTGAAGCTTTCTTT
CDR3 protein: CASSPDTLPNTEAFF

D gene: TRBD1
clone size: NA
V gene: TRBV27
J gene: TRBJ1-2
CDR3 DNA: TGTGCCAGCAGTTTATCGCGGGGACAGGGGGCGCTTAACTATGGCTACACCTTC
CDR3 protein: CASSLSRGQGALNYGYTF

D gene: TRBD2
clone size: NA
V gene: TRBV7-9
J gene: TRBJ2-1
CDR3 DNA: TGTGCCAGCAGCTTAGATCCTCGTCGCGGGAGGGACCGGGCCAATGAGCAGTTCTTC
CDR3 protein: CASSLDPRRGRDRANEQFF

D gene: NA
clone size: NA
V gene: TRBV12-5
J gene: TRBJ2-4
CDR3 DNA: TGTGCTAGTGCTCCAGGGTTAGCCAAAAACATTCAGTACTTC
CDR3 protein: CASAPGLAKNIQYF

D gene: TRBD2
clone size: NA
V gene: TRBV7-2
J gene: TRBJ2-7
CDR3 DNA: TGTGCCAGCAGTCGGGGGGTGGGAGAGGGCTACGAGCAGTACTTC
CDR3 protein: CASSRGVGEGYEQYF

D gene: NA
clone size: once
V gene: TRBV4-1
J gene: TRBJ2-2
CDR3 DNA: TGCGCCAGCAGCCAGGAGGCGAGGGAATCTTACACCGGGGAGCTGTTTTTT
CDR3 protein: CASSQEARESYTGELFF

D gene: TRBD1
clone size: NA
V gene: TRBV4-1
J gene: TRBJ2-5
CDR3 DNA: TGCGCCAGCAGCAAAGGGACAGGGGCCGGATGGGGAGAGACCCAGTACTTC
CDR3 protein: CASSKGTGAGWGETQYF

D gene: NA
clone size: NA
V gene: TRBV30
J gene: TRBJ2-7
CDR3 DNA: TGTGCCTGGAGTCATCGAGGCAGGGGCTACGAGCAGTACTTC
CDR3 protein: CAWSHRGRGYEQYF

D gene: TRBD2
clone size: NA
V gene: TRBV19
J gene: TRBJ2-2
CDR3 DNA: TGTGCCAGTAGTATGAGACTAGCGGCATTTTCGAACACCGGGGAGCTGTTTTTT
CDR3 protein: CASSMRLAAFSNTGELFF

D gene: TRBD2
clone size: NA
V gene: TRBV9
J gene: TRBJ2-5
CDR3 DNA: TGTGCCAGCAGCGTAGCTTTCGCCTGGACTAGCGGGAGGTTACCCCCCAACCAAGAGACCCAGTACTTC
CDR3 protein: CASSVAFAWTSGRLPPNQETQYF

D gene: TRBD1
clone size: once
V gene: TRBV19
J gene: TRBJ1-1
CDR3 DNA: TGTGCCAGTAGGCCACGGGGAACAGGGGGAGAAACTGAAGCTTTCTTT
CDR3 protein: CASRPRGTGGETEAFF

D gene: TRBD1
clone size: NA
V gene: TRBV5-6
J gene: TRBJ1-5
CDR3 DNA: TGTGCCAGCAGCCCCGACAGGGGTGTCAATCAGCCCCAGCATTTT
CDR3 protein: CASSPDRGVNQPQHF

D gene: NA
clone size: NA
V gene: TRBV25-1
J gene: TRBJ1-1
CDR3 DNA: TGTGCCAGCAGTGCCGGACAGTCTTGGAACACTGAAGCTTTCTTT
CDR3 protein: CASSAGQSWNTEAFF

D gene: NA
clone size: NA
V gene: TRBV11-3
J gene: TRBJ2-5
CDR3 DNA: TGTGCCAGCAGCTCCTCCCCTGGAGGGCGCGGGGAGACCCAGTACTTC
CDR3 protein: CASSSSPGGRGETQYF

D gene: NA
clone size: NA
V gene: TRBV5-1
J gene: TRBJ2-1
CDR3 DNA: TGCGCCAGCAGCTTAGGGACTGACTACAATGAGCAGTTCTTC
CDR3 protein: CASSLGTDYNEQFF

D gene: TRBD1
clone size: few
V gene: TRBV7-9
J gene: TRBJ1-3
CDR3 DNA: TGTGCCAGCAGACAGACAGGGAGAAACACCATATATTTT
CDR3 protein: CASRQTGRNTIYF

D gene: NA
clone size: NA
V gene: TRBV10-2
J gene: TRBJ1-3
CDR3 DNA: TGCGCCAGCACTTCGGACAGTCGATCTGGAAACACCATATATTTT
CDR3 protein: CASTSDSRSGNTIYF

D gene: NA
clone size: NA
V gene: TRBV6-1
J gene: TRBJ2-7
CDR3 DNA: TGTGCCAGCAGGGGTACTAGCGACCTAACAGGGGAGCAGTACTTC
CDR3 protein: CASRGTSDLTGEQYF

D gene: NA
clone size: NA
V gene: TRBV21-1
J gene: TRBJ1-2
CDR3 DNA: TGTGCCAGCAGCAAAGCGGGGGGGACAGGGGTCCCGAACGGCTACACCTTC
CDR3 protein: CASSKAGGTGVPNGYTF

D gene: TRBD1
clone size: once
V gene: TRBV5-4
J gene: TRBJ1-5
CDR3 DNA: TGTGCCAGCAGCCCTGGGACAGACAATCAGCCCCAGCATTTT
CDR3 protein: CASSPGTDNQPQHF

D gene: TRBD1
clone size: NA
V gene: TRBV5-1
J gene: TRBJ2-3
CDR3 DNA: TGCGCCAGCAGAACGAGGACAGGGGTCACAGATACGCAGTATTTT
CDR3 protein: CASRTRTGVTDTQYF

D gene: TRBD1
clone size: NA
V gene: TRBV6-1
J gene: TRBJ1-1
CDR3 DNA: TGTGCCAGCCCGGACAGGGCAGTGAACACTGAAGCTTTCTTT
CDR3 protein: CASPDRAVNTEAFF

D gene: NA
clone size: NA
V gene: TRBV5-4
J gene: TRBJ1-2
CDR3 DNA: TGTGCCAGCAGCTTGGACAGCTTTTTGGGCTACACCTTC
CDR3 protein: CASSLDSFLGYTF

D gene: TRBD1
clone size: NA
V gene: TRBV6-7
J gene: TRBJ2-7
CDR3 DNA: TGTGCCAGCAGTTACTGGACAGGGGAAGAAAGGTCCTACGAGCAGTACTTC
CDR3 protein: CASSYWTGEERSYEQYF

D gene: TRBD1
clone size: NA
V gene: TRBV6-6
J gene: TRBJ2-7
CDR3 DNA: TGTGCCAGCAGTTACTTAACAGGGGGCGGTAACGAGCAGTACTTC
CDR3 protein: CASSYLTGGGNEQYF